Below are 2 T cell receptor beta chains sequenced from a single sample in a study of OX40 agonist ivuxolimab in advanced cancers. Clones were read by immunoSEQ multiplex PCR, and TCRdb kept only the in-frame ones, dropping some. This table has tens of thousands of clones, more than 80% appearing once. The starting material was CD4+ or CD8+ T cells sorted from blood, obtained in a trial of the OX40 agonist ivuxolimab. The receptors stem from an adult with an advanced solid tumor such as melanoma, head and neck, liver or kidney cancer.

CDR3 bases: TGTGCCAGCAGCCAGGGCTATGGCTACACCTTC. Amino acids: CASSQGYGYTF. This sequence joins TRBV7-9 and TRBJ1-2; maybe TRBD1 (5 bases). The germline V and J ends were trimmed by 5 bases and 4 bases, with 5 bases remaining between them. The CDR3 runs 11 residues. Looked up from germline, CDR1 is SEHNR and CDR2 is FQNEAQ (reference sequence).

The V and J genes are TRBV25-1 and TRBJ2-3; TRBD2 agrees at 10 bases. V lost 5 bases to trimming and J lost 2 bases; unmatched junction nucleotides: 7. CDR3 length: 16 residues. Looked up from germline, CDR1 is MGHDK and CDR2 is SYGVNS. Here the CDR3 DNA reads TGTGCCAGCAGTAAGGCTAGCGGGAGACCCACAGATACGCAGTATTTT. The encoded protein is CASSKASGRPTDTQYF.